This is a list of T cell receptor beta chains from one sample in a study of metastatic and nonmetastatic thyroid tumors. TCRdb reprocessed the PCR reads using MiXCR. Among about 34,000 clones, about 40% were seen once, and the ten largest hold under 25%. Sequencing input: tumor tissue. The receptors come from a female donor with papillary thyroid cancer or a benign thyroid nodule (not recorded which). Some clones in this sample may be carry-over from other donors' samples. The CDR3 runs from the conserved cysteine through the conserved F or W. Each record gives: D gene, clone size, V gene, J gene, CDR3 protein, CDR3 DNA. The D gene is left open where the match is weak. Clone size is given for some rows only: seen once, a few or many times, or a class if the clone is expanded.

TRBD1	.	TRBV5-1	TRBJ1-2	CASSLEYLGGRDYGYTF	TGCGCCAGCAGCTTGGAGTATTTAGGGGGCCGAGACTATGGCTACACCTTC
.	.	TRBV12-5	TRBJ2-7	CASGRGPIPYEQYF	TGTGCTAGTGGTAGGGGACCGATACCCTACGAGCAGTACTTC
.	.	TRBV18	TRBJ2-7	CASSSTGEAPYEQYF	TGTGCCAGCTCATCTACAGGGGAGGCACCCTACGAGCAGTACTTC
.	few	TRBV5-1	TRBJ1-2	CASSLTQWKDYGYTF	TGCGCCAGCAGCTTAACTCAGTGGAAGGACTATGGCTACACCTTC
.	few	TRBV12-3/TRBV12-4	TRBJ1-6	CASSSIINSPLHF	TGTGCCAGCAGTTCAATAATTAATTCACCCCTCCACTTT
TRBD1	few	TRBV19	TRBJ2-2	CASSILGQATGELFF	TGTGCCAGTAGTATTTTGGGACAGGCGACCGGGGAGCTGTTTTTT
TRBD1	few	TRBV6-1	TRBJ2-7	CASSDVPGQGHYEQYF	TGTGCCAGCAGTGACGTCCCGGGACAGGGGCACTACGAGCAGTACTTC
.	.	TRBV5-1	TRBJ2-7	CASSLVAAQGNEQYF	TGCGCCAGCAGCTTGGTGGCCGCCCAGGGGAACGAGCAGTACTTC
TRBD1	.	TRBV7-6	TRBJ2-2	CASSLKGADTGELFF	TGTGCCAGCAGCTTGAAGGGGGCGGACACCGGGGAGCTGTTTTTT
TRBD2	.	TRBV11-2	TRBJ2-1	CASSRATGLAGGGQFF	TGTGCCAGCAGCCGAGCCACGGGACTAGCGGGAGGAGGGCAGTTCTTC
.	few	TRBV19	TRBJ1-5	CASSIRGGEQPQHF	TGTGCCAGTAGTATTCGGGGGGGCGAGCAGCCCCAGCATTTT
TRBD1	.	TRBV19	TRBJ1-2	CASTLRQGDYGYTF	TGTGCCAGTACCCTTAGACAGGGGGACTATGGCTACACCTTC
TRBD2	.	TRBV2	TRBJ2-7	CASTGTSGRRGYEQYF	TGTGCCAGCACCGGGACTAGCGGGAGAAGAGGCTACGAGCAGTACTTC
TRBD1	.	TRBV6-1	TRBJ1-4	CASSPGGTLDREKLFF	TGTGCCAGCAGTCCAGGGGGAACTCTTGACAGGGAAAAACTGTTTTTT
TRBD2	few	TRBV24-1	TRBJ2-3	CATSDPRGGRVDTQYF	TGTGCCACCAGTGACCCCCGTGGCGGGAGAGTAGATACGCAGTATTTT
.	.	TRBV7-6	TRBJ2-1	CASSPRIAASYNEQFF	TGTGCTAGCAGCCCGCGTATAGCGGCCTCCTACAATGAGCAGTTCTTC
.	large	TRBV6-1	TRBJ1-2	CASRGRRLGYTF	TGTGCCAGCAGGGGACGCCGATTAGGCTACACCTTC
.	few	TRBV6-1	TRBJ2-7	CASSVVQQGEQYF	TGTGCCAGCAGTGTAGTCCAACAGGGTGAGCAGTACTTC
TRBD1	.	TRBV20-1	TRBJ1-2	CSARGSGQGPAQYGYTF	TGCAGTGCTAGAGGTTCAGGACAGGGGCCCGCCCAATATGGATACACATTC
.	few	TRBV27	TRBJ1-5	CASSPEWVGFSNQPQHF	TGTGCCAGCAGTCCCGAATGGGTCGGGTTTAGCAATCAGCCCCAGCATTTT
TRBD2	.	TRBV7-2	TRBJ2-7	CASSTQRGIEQYF	TGTGCCAGCAGCACCCAGCGGGGGATCGAGCAGTACTTC
.	.	TRBV30	TRBJ1-1	CAWSVLGAPDTEAFF	TGTGCCTGGAGTGTATTAGGGGCCCCGGACACTGAAGCTTTCTTT
.	.	TRBV19	TRBJ2-5	CASSISVGRYQETQYF	TGTGCCAGTAGTATATCCGTCGGGAGATACCAAGAGACCCAGTACTTC
.	.	TRBV28	TRBJ2-7	CASRLDSSYEQYF	TGTGCCAGCAGGTTGGACAGCTCCTACGAGCAGTACTTC
.	few	TRBV10-3	TRBJ2-3	CAISTGTSTDTQYF	TGTGCCATCAGTACCGGGACTAGCACAGATACGCAGTATTTT
TRBD2	.	TRBV11-3	TRBJ2-5	CASSYPLAGPQETQYF	TGTGCCAGCAGTTATCCTCTAGCGGGACCTCAAGAGACCCAGTACTTC
TRBD1	.	TRBV20-1	TRBJ1-1	CSASLPGGYTEAFF	TGCAGTGCCTCCCTTCCAGGGGGCTACACTGAAGCTTTCTTT
TRBD1	.	TRBV27	TRBJ2-7	CASSSDQTTGQGSYYEQYF	TGTGCCAGCAGTTCGGACCAAACGACAGGGCAAGGATCCTACTACGAGCAGTACTTC
.	.	TRBV3-1	TRBJ2-1	CASQMGASEQFF	TGTGCCAGCCAGATGGGAGCCAGTGAGCAGTTCTTC
TRBD2	.	TRBV20-1	TRBJ2-1	CSAAGFRQFNEQFF	TGCAGTGCAGCGGGGTTTCGGCAATTCAATGAGCAGTTCTTC
.	few	TRBV28	TRBJ1-5	CASSFQRMRNQPQHF	TGTGCCAGCAGTTTTCAACGGATGCGAAATCAGCCCCAGCATTTT
TRBD1	few	TRBV19	TRBJ1-2	CASRGTGDGYTF	TGTGCCAGTAGGGGGACAGGGGATGGCTACACCTTC
TRBD1	.	TRBV30	TRBJ2-1	CAWEAQGLYNEQFF	TGTGCCTGGGAAGCACAGGGGCTCTACAATGAGCAGTTCTTC
.	.	TRBV2	TRBJ2-1	CASSTRDEQFF	TGTGCCAGCAGCACTAGGGATGAGCAGTTCTTC
.	few	TRBV4-3	TRBJ2-6	CASSQAGGSSGANVLTF	TGCGCCAGCAGCCAAGCTGGGGGCAGCTCTGGGGCCAACGTCCTGACTTTC
.	few	TRBV12-5	TRBJ1-5	CASGSYGPQHF	TGTGCTAGTGGTTCCTACGGGCCCCAGCATTTT
.	few	TRBV7-2	TRBJ2-1	CASSLATEPYNEQFF	TGTGCCAGCAGCTTAGCCACAGAGCCGTACAATGAGCAGTTCTTC
TRBD2	many	TRBV6-2/TRBV6-3	TRBJ2-7	CASSVGLAGALVEQYF	TGTGCCAGCAGTGTGGGACTAGCGGGGGCCCTTGTCGAGCAGTACTTC
.	once	TRBV7-3	TRBJ2-1	CASSLSGGMINEQFF	TGTGCCAGCAGCTTAAGTGGCGGGATGATCAATGAGCAGTTCTTC
.	.	TRBV9	TRBJ2-2	CASSVGGTRNTGELFF	TGTGCCAGCAGCGTAGGAGGGACAAGGAACACCGGGGAGCTGTTTTTT